The clone carrying this T cell receptor (beta chain) was counted a few times. What it recognizes is unknown. This entry is derived from a study of post-analysis software for immune sequencing data. Broader study findings: In multiple sclerosis, normalized Chao1 diversity was significantly below that of controls. Roughly five TRBV segments occurring more often in patients than controls included TRBV5-6, TRBV5-1 and TRBV20-1.

Presence of unique molecular identifiers characterized the TCR beta cDNA libraries. TCRdb independently ran MiXCR on the PCR reads; one entry per CDR3 protein. The sample holds hundreds of thousands of distinct CDR3 sequences; 35% to 45% are singletons and the top ten take 4% to 5.5%. CDR3 size: 14 residues. The V gene's germline CDR1 is SGHAT and CDR2 FQNNGV. Between the trimmed V and J ends, which lost 7 bases and 8 bases, there was a span of 17 bases. This clonotype originated in a girl between 10 and 17 years old with multiple sclerosis. The chain recombines TRBV11-2 with TRBJ1-4, with a possible D match to TRBD1 (5 bases). The specimen was blood. CDR3 DNA sequence: TGTGCCAGCAACCCGCGGGGGTTTGGGGAAAAACTGTTTTTT. Translated: CASNPRGFGEKLFF.